The source of this TCR beta chain is a study of shared clonotypes between healthy human individuals. Study information: The composition of the donors was a couple of women and a few men aged 18 to 49. General study points: Unshared clonotypes carried lower generation probabilities than those common to all four donors. Collection of samples was limited to blood; tissue repertoires likely differ.

Only CD45RO-negative cells positively selected for CCR7 counted as naive CD8 cells, so terminally differentiated effector memory CD45RA+ cells were excluded. J gave up 5 bases and V 3 bases, and 16 bases lay outside the gene matches. The germline V gene encodes CDR1 SQVTM and CDR2 ANQGSEA. The CDR3 has 18 residues. Clones were sequenced by immunoSEQ multiplex PCR, and TCRdb holds only the in-frame ones, with some missing. The top ten clones hold around 1.2% of a sample with about 2 million clones, about 94% of them seen once. This clone has a single count. The antigen remains unidentified. The clonotype originates from a man aged 18 to 35 in good health. The sequenced sample was naive CD8+ T cells sorted from blood. The chain has TRBV29-1 and TRBJ2-5; 12 nucleotides match TRBD2. The CDR3: CSVEAKPLTSGRVETQYF. DNA for the CDR3: TGCAGCGTTGAGGCCAAGCCATTGACTAGCGGGAGAGTGGAGACCCAGTACTTC.